The entry below describes one T cell receptor (beta chain). Its antigen is not known. Isolating CD4+ T cells followed about 10 days of culture. Either the BNT162b2 or mRNA-1273 vaccine was given to participants in two doses. The sample belongs to a study of vaccination effects on CD4 cells after COVID-19. TCRdb keeps only in-frame clones here, not all; method: immunoSEQ multiplex PCR. The sample records around 66,000 clones, around 70% being singletons. The V and J ends lost 6 bases and 0 bases, in that order; junction bases with no gene match: 7. CDR3 length: 15 amino acids. Germline CDR1 is MDHEN and CDR2 is SYDVKM.

Sequenced here: CD4+ T cells from PBMCs cultured without peptide, sampled after COVID-19 vaccination. This chain uses TRBV28 with TRBJ2-7, with TRBD1 matching 8 bases. This clonotype was obtained from a human donor who received a COVID-19 vaccine. CDR3 protein: CASSTTGGSSYEQYV. CDR3 DNA sequence: TGTGCCAGCAGCACCACAGGGGGGAGCTCCTACGAGCAGTACGTC.